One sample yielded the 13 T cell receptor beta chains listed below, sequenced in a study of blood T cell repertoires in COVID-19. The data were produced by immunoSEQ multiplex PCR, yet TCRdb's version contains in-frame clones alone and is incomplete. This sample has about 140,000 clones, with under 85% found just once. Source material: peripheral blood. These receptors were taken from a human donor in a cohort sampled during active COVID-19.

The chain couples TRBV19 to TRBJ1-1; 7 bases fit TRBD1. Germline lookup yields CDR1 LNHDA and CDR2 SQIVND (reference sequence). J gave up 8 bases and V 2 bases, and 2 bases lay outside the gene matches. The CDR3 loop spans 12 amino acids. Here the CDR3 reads CASSITGVEAFF. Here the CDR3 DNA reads TGTGCCAGTAGTATAACAGGGGTCGAAGCTTTCTTT.

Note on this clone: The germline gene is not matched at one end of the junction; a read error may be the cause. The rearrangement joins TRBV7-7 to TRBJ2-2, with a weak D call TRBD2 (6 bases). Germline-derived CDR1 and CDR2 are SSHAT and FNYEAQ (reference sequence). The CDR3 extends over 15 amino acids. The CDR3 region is CASSRGLPGAGELFF. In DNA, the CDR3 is TGTGCTAGCAGTCGGGGACTGCCGGGCGCCGGGGAGCTGTTTTTT. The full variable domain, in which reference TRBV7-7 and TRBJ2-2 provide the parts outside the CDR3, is GAGVSQSPRYKVTKRGQDVTLRCDPISSHATLYWYQQALGQGPEFLTYFNYEAQPDKSGLPSDRFSAERPEGSISTLTIQRTEQRDSAMYRCASSRGLPGAGELFFGEGSRLTVL.

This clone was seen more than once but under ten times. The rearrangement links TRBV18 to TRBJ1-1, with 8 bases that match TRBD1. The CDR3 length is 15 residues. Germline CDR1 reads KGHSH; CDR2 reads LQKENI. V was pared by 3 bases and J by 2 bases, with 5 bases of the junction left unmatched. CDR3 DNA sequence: TGTGCCAGCTCACCGGGACAGGCTTCAAACACTGAAGCTTTCTTT. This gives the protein CASSPGQASNTEAFF.

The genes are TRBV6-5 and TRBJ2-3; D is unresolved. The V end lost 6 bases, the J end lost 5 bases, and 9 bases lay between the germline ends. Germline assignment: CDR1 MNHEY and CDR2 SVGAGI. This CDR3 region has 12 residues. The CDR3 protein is CASSLSQDTQYF. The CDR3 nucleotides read TGTGCCAGCAGCCTTAGCCAAGATACGCAGTATTTT.

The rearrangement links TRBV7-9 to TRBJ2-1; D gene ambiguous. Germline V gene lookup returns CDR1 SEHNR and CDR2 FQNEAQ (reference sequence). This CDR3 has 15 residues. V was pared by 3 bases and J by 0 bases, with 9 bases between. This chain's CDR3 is CASSFVGSSYNEQFF. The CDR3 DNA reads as TGTGCCAGCAGCTTCGTCGGTAGCTCCTACAATGAGCAGTTCTTC.

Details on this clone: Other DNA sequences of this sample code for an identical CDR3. For the CDR3, the DNA is TGTGCCAGCAGCTTAGGGCTAGCCTCTGATACGCAGTATTTT. This sequence encodes CASSLGLASDTQYF. The gene calls are TRBV7-2 and TRBJ2-3, with D possibly TRBD2 on 5 matching bases. The CDR3 has 14 amino acids. V lost 1 base and J lost 6, with 11 bases in between. CDR1 and CDR2 (germline): SGHTA, FQGNSA.

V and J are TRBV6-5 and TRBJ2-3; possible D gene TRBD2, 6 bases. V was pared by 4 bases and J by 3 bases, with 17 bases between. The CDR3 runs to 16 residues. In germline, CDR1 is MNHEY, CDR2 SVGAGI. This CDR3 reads CASSLAGRLGTDTQYF. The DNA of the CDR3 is TGTGCCAGCAGTTTGGCGGGGAGGTTAGGGACAGATACGCAGTATTTT.

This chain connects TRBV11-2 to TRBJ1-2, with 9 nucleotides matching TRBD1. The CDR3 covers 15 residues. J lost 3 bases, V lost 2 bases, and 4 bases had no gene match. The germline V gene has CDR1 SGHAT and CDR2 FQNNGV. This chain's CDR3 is CASSLWDRVDYGYTF. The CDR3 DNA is TGTGCCAGCAGCTTATGGGACAGGGTTGACTATGGCTACACCTTC.

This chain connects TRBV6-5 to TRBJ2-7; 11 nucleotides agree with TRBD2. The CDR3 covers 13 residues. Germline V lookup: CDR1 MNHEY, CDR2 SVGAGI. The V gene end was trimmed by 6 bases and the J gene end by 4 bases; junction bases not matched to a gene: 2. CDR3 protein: CASRLAGDYEQYF. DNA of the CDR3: TGTGCCAGCAGACTAGCGGGAGATTACGAGCAGTACTTC.

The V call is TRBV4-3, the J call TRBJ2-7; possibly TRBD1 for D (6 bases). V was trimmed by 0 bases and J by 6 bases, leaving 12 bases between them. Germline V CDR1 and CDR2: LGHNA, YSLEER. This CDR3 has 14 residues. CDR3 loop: CASSQDVGAREQYF. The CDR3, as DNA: TGCGCCAGCAGCCAAGATGTGGGGGCGCGCGAGCAGTACTTC.

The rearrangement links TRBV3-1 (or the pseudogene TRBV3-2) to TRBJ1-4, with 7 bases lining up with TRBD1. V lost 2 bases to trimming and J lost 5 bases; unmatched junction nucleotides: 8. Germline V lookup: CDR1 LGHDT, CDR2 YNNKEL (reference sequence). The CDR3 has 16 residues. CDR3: CASSQRKTGLNEKLFF. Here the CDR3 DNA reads TGTGCCAGCAGCCAAAGAAAGACAGGGTTAAATGAAAAACTGTTTTTT.

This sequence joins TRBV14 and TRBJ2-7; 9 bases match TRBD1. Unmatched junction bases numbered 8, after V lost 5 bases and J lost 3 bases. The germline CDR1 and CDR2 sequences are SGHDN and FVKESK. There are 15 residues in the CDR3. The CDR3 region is CASSFRDRVVYEQYF. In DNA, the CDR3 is TGTGCCAGCAGCTTCCGGGACAGGGTGGTCTACGAGCAGTACTTC.

The CDR3 region has the DNA TGTGCCAGCAGTTACGTCAGGACAAGCTCCTACGAGCAGTACTTC. Translating it yields CASSYVRTSSYEQYF. This sequence joins TRBV6-5 and TRBJ2-7, with a possible D match to TRBD1 (5 bases). Trimming cost V 2 bases and J 0 bases, with 11 bases left between them. Germline V gene lookup returns CDR1 MNHEY and CDR2 SVGAGI. The CDR3 totals 15 residues.